This T cell receptor beta chain was sequenced for a study of cytomegalovirus exposure and HLA in healthy donors. 60 Vbeta and 13 Jbeta primers were used in PCR. Using immunoSEQ multiplex PCR, the repertoire was profiled, and TCRdb retains in-frame clones only, with some absent. The sample contains roughly 90,000 clones, about three quarters of which appear only once. The CDR3 has 15 amino acids. V dropped 1 base and J dropped 9 bases, with 16 bases sitting between them. Germline lookup yields CDR1 SEHNR and CDR2 FQNEAQ (reference sequence). Nominal health characterized the donors when sampled, though unrecorded immune exposures were likely.

The clonotype was recovered from a woman aged 40 to 50 in good health and CMV-seropositive. The sequencing sample was made of PBMCs. The J gene is TRBJ2-1, the V gene TRBV7-9; D remains unclear. CDR3 DNA: TGTGCCAGCAGCTTAGAAGGTAGCCCGAGAGGTGAGCAGTTCTTC. Protein sequence: CASSLEGSPRGEQFF.